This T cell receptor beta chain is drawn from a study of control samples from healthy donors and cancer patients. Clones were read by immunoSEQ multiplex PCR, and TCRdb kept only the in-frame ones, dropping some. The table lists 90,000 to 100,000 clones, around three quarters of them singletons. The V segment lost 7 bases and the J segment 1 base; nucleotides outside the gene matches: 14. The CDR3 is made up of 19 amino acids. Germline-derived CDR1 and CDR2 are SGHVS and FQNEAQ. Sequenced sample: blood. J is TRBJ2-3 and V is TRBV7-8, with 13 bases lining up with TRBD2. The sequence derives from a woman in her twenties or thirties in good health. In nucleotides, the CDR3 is TGTGCCAGCACCCAACCCCGACTAGCGGGGGGCCGGGGCACAGATACGCAGTATTTT. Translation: CASTQPRLAGGRGTDTQYF.